These 20 T cell receptor beta chains originate from one sample sequenced in a study of blood T cell repertoires in COVID-19. Clones were sequenced by immunoSEQ multiplex PCR, and TCRdb holds only the in-frame ones, with some missing. The sample contains 150,000 to 200,000 clones, around 90% of which appear only once. The sample was peripheral blood. The receptors come from a woman aged 45-65 years with acute or convalescent COVID-19.

The genes are TRBV7-6 and TRBJ1-5, with 9 bases identical to TRBD1. The length of the CDR3 is 14 residues. Trimming removed 6 bases from V and 5 bases from J; junction bases left unmatched: 5. Germline-derived CDR1 and CDR2 are SGHVS and FNYEAQ. CDR3 bases: TGTGCCAGCAGTTTGGACAGGGGTCATCAGCCCCAGCATTTT. This codes for CASSLDRGHQPQHF.

The chain links TRBV4-2 to TRBJ2-5; 10 nucleotides line up with TRBD2. CDR1 and CDR2 (germline): LGHNA, YNFKEQ. CDR3 length: 16 residues. The J segment lost 1 base and the V segment lost 1 base, leaving 3 bases of the junction unmatched. CDR3 region: CASSQGLAGIQETQYF. The CDR3 region has the DNA TGTGCCAGCAGCCAAGGACTAGCGGGTATCCAAGAGACCCAGTACTTC.

The chain recombines TRBV5-4 with TRBJ1-3; the D is unclear. The V gene's germline CDR1 is SGHNT and CDR2 YYREEE (reference sequence). The CDR3 contains 16 residues. Trimming took off 0 bases at V and 0 bases at J, with 10 bases between the two ends. The CDR3 DNA follows: TGTGCCAGCAGCTTGGCAGACATCTCCTCTGGAAACACCATATATTTT. This sequence encodes CASSLADISSGNTIYF. Variable domain in full (rest from reference TRBV5-4 and TRBJ1-3): ETGVTQSPTHLIKTRGQQVTLRCSSQSGHNTVSWYQQALGQGPQFIFQYYREEENGRGNFPPRFSGLQFPNYSSELNVNALELDDSALYLCASSLADISSGNTIYFGEGSWLTVV.

CDR3 sequence reads: CASSQARVRGYTF. In DNA, the CDR3 is TGTGCCAGCAGCCAAGCCAGGGTGCGTGGCTACACCTTC. The chain combines TRBV14 with TRBJ1-2; weak D call: TRBD1 (5 bases). This CDR3 comprises 13 residues. V shed 1 base and J shed 7 bases, with 10 bases lying between them. CDR1 and CDR2 from the germline V gene are SGHDN and FVKESK. Supplemented by reference TRBV14 and TRBJ1-2, the full variable domain reads EAGVTQFPSHSVIEKGQTVTLRCDPISGHDNLYWYRRVMGKEIKFLLHFVKESKQDESGMPNNRFLAERTGGTYSTLKVQPAELEDSGVYFCASSQARVRGYTFGSGTRLTVV.

The V and J genes are TRBV5-6 and TRBJ1-5, with TRBD1 matching over 7 bases. In germline, CDR1 is SGHDT, CDR2 YYEEEE. CDR3 length equals 18 residues. Germline trimming cut 3 bases from V and 0 bases from J; bases unmatched to any gene: 12. CDR3 nucleotides: TGTGCCAGCAGCTGGAGTCAAGGGGGCGTATATAGCAATCAGCCCCAGCATTTT. It specifies CASSWSQGGVYSNQPQHF. The full variable domain, rest sourced from reference TRBV5-6 and TRBJ1-5, is DAGVTQSPTHLIKTRGQQVTLRCSPKSGHDTVSWYQQALGQGPQFIFQYYEEEERQRGNFPDRFSGHQFPNYSSELNVNALLLGDSALYLCASSWSQGGVYSNQPQHFGDGTRLSIL.

This clone has a handful of counts. The chain couples TRBV7-2 to TRBJ2-1; D not certain. The CDR3 is made up of 14 amino acids. Between the trimmed V and J ends, which lost 5 bases and 5 bases, there was a span of 13 bases. Germline CDR1 SGHTA, CDR2 FQGNSA. This CDR3 is CASSIQTTDNEQFF. The CDR3, as DNA: TGTGCCAGCAGCATCCAAACTACGGACAATGAGCAGTTCTTC.

V and J are TRBV6-5 and TRBJ2-2; D gene ambiguous. Germline CDR1 reads MNHEY; CDR2 reads SVGAGI. The V end was cut by 3 bases, the J end by 1 base, with 12 bases between. The CDR3 has 16 amino acids. The DNA for the CDR3 is TGTGCCAGCAGTTATCAGGTGTGGGTGAACACCGGGGAGCTGTTTTTT. Its translation: CASSYQVWVNTGELFF.

This chain uses TRBV9 with TRBJ2-1; TRBD2 matches 10 bases. The CDR3 runs to 16 residues. V lost 3 bases, J lost 3 bases, and 6 bases stayed unmatched. CDR1 SGDLS and CDR2 YYNGEE come from the germline V gene. The CDR3 coding sequence is TGTGCCAGCAGCGGCAGACTAGCGGGTAGCTACAATGAGCAGTTCTTC. Amino acids: CASSGRLAGSYNEQFF.

In its sample, this clone was seen many times. Other DNA sequences within the sample encode an identical CDR3. The chain combines TRBV7-9 with TRBJ1-2; 10 nucleotides match TRBD1. The germline gives CDR1 SEHNR, CDR2 FQNEAQ (reference sequence). V dropped 3 bases and J dropped 6; count of bases not matched to a gene: 4. This CDR3 comprises 14 residues. This CDR3 is CASSLDRGRDGYTF. The CDR3 DNA reads TGTGCCAGCAGCTTGGACAGGGGGAGGGATGGCTACACCTTC.

The chain recombines TRBV9 with TRBJ2-2, with 8 bases aligning to TRBD1. Per germline, CDR1 SGDLS and CDR2 YYNGEE. This CDR3 has 15 residues. V was pared by 3 bases and J by 6 bases, with 7 bases of the junction left unmatched. The CDR3 DNA sequence: TGTGCCAGCAGCGGGACAGGGTCAACTGCCGGGGAGCTGTTTTTT. This codes for CASSGTGSTAGELFF.

This chain joins TRBV27 and TRBJ1-2; D might be TRBD1 (5 bases). Germline CDR1 is MNHEY and CDR2 is SMNVEV (reference sequence). This CDR3 comprises 17 residues. The V and J ends lost 5 bases and 1 base respectively, with 20 bases between them. The CDR3 nucleotides are TGTGCCAGCAGTCCGGCGACGGCGACAGATATTAACTATGGCTACACCTTC. This gives the protein CASSPATATDINYGYTF.

The chain joins TRBV3-1 (or the pseudogene TRBV3-2) to TRBJ2-7; D remains unclear. The germline CDR1 and CDR2 sequences are LGHDT and YNNKEL (reference sequence). Trimming stripped 1 base from V and 6 bases from J, with 4 bases between. CDR3 length equals 11 residues. As DNA, the CDR3 is TGTGCCAGCAGCCAAGCCCTCGAGCAGTACTTC. Its translation: CASSQALEQYF.

The chain combines TRBV15 with TRBJ1-2, with TRBD1 matching 8 bases. CDR3 size: 16 residues. V was clipped by 0 bases and J by 4 bases; unmatched bases: 7. Germline values: CDR1 LNHNV, CDR2 YYDKDF (reference sequence). Here the CDR3 DNA reads TGTGCCACCAGCAGAGATCTAGGGACAGGTTTCTATGGCTACACCTTC. Protein product: CATSRDLGTGFYGYTF.

This clone has a single count. The chain combines TRBV10-3 with TRBJ2-7; no clear D gene. The CDR3 spans 13 residues. Germline CDR1 is ENHRY and CDR2 is SYGVKD. V gave up 4 bases and J gave up 7 bases, with 14 bases separating them. CDR3 DNA: TGTGCCATCAGTGTAGACGACTCTCGGGAGCAGTACTTC. Translated, it gives CAISVDDSREQYF.

V and J are TRBV4-3 and TRBJ2-3; TRBD2 might be the D (6 bases). Germline V lookup: CDR1 LGHNA, CDR2 YSLEER. CDR3 length: 13 residues. V was clipped by 6 bases and J by 6 bases, with 13 bases between them. This chain's CDR3 is CASRGGVGDTQYF. The CDR3 DNA follows: TGCGCCAGCAGGGGGGGAGTTGGGGATACGCAGTATTTT.

This chain links TRBV3-1 (or the pseudogene TRBV3-2) with TRBJ2-7; weak D call: TRBD1 (6 bases). Per the germline V gene, CDR1 is LGHDT and CDR2 is YNNKEL (reference sequence). The length of the CDR3 is 14 residues. Trimming stripped 4 bases from V and 2 bases from J, with 12 bases between. The CDR3 loop reads CASSRQEQTYEQYF. The CDR3 coding sequence is TGTGCCAGCAGCCGACAGGAACAAACCTACGAGCAGTACTTC.

The J gene is TRBJ2-5, the V gene TRBV28; the match to TRBD1 covers 7 bases. V was pared by 5 bases and J by 2 bases, with 14 bases of the junction left unmatched. Germline loops: CDR1 MDHEN, CDR2 SYDVKM. The CDR3 is 17 residues long. CDR3 DNA: TGTGCCAGCAGTATCAGATACAGGGGAAAAAATCAAGAGACCCAGTACTTC. Its protein is CASSIRYRGKNQETQYF.

The chain employs TRBV6-6 and TRBJ1-2; D remains unclear. The CDR3 contains 15 residues. Between the trimmed V and J ends, which lost 7 bases and 8 bases, there was a span of 23 bases. The germline CDR1 and CDR2 sequences are MNHNY and SVGAGI (reference sequence). This chain's CDR3 is CASILVPSGIEGYTF. The CDR3 nucleotides read TGTGCCAGCATATTGGTACCCTCCGGGATTGAGGGCTACACCTTC.

The rearrangement links TRBV7-2 to TRBJ2-5, with D possibly being TRBD2 (6 bases). Trimming left V 1 base short and J 5 bases short, with 14 bases between. The CDR3 is 15 residues long. Germline V gene lookup returns CDR1 SGHTA and CDR2 FQGNSA. CDR3 in DNA: TGTGCCAGCAGCTTAGGCGGGTCCAGCGGGGAGACCCAGTACTTC. The encoded protein is CASSLGGSSGETQYF.

The chain links TRBV13 to TRBJ1-1; TRBD1 is a possible D gene (5 bases). Germline V gene sequence: CDR1 PRHDT, CDR2 FYEKMQ (reference sequence). V was trimmed by 3 bases and J by 4 bases, leaving 18 bases between them. The CDR3 covers 16 residues. CDR3: CASSFSPGGEGTEAFF. The CDR3 nucleotides are TGTGCCAGCAGCTTCAGCCCCGGGGGGGAGGGCACTGAAGCTTTCTTT.